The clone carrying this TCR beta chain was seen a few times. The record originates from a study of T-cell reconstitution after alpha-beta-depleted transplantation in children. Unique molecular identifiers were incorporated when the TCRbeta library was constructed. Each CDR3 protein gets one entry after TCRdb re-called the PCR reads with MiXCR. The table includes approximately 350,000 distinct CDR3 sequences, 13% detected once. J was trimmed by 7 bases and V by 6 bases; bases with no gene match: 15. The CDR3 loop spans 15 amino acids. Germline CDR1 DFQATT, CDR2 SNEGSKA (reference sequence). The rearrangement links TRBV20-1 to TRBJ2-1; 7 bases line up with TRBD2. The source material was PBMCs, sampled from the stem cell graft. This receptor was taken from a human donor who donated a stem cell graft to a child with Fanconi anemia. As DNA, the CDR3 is TGCAGTGCCCCTACACACCCTCTACTAGCGAATGAGCAGTTCTTC. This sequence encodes CSAPTHPLLANEQFF.